This T cell receptor beta chain derives from a study of T cells in Graves' hyperthyroidism and ophthalmopathy. Points from the study as a whole: Stable hyperthyroidism was separated from ophthalmopathy by a model based on 13 V-J features.

RNA transcripts yielded amplified TCR beta CDR3 regions. A set of HTBI primers served as the primers for a first-round RT-PCR of the TCR CDR3. A single record per CDR3 protein comes from TCRdb applying MiXCR to the multiplex PCR reads. The sample lists around 100,000 distinct CDR3 sequences; about 45% were seen once. The ends were cut back, 4 bases at V and 0 bases at J, with 11 bases in the middle. The V gene's germline CDR1 is SGHNT and CDR2 YYREEE (reference sequence). The CDR3 length is 16 residues. This clonotype was counted a single time. The antigen is unknown. Hyperthyroidism patients were newly diagnosed, had disease duration under 2 months, and were aged 18 to 65 years.

This receptor was identified in a man aged 40-55 years with Graves' hyperthyroidism. The chain carries TRBV5-4 and TRBJ2-6; possibly TRBD2 for D (5 bases). The sequencing sample was made of blood. CDR3 region: CASSPAGNSGANVLTF. The DNA for the CDR3 is TGTGCCAGCAGCCCGGCGGGCAACTCTGGGGCCAACGTCCTGACTTTC.